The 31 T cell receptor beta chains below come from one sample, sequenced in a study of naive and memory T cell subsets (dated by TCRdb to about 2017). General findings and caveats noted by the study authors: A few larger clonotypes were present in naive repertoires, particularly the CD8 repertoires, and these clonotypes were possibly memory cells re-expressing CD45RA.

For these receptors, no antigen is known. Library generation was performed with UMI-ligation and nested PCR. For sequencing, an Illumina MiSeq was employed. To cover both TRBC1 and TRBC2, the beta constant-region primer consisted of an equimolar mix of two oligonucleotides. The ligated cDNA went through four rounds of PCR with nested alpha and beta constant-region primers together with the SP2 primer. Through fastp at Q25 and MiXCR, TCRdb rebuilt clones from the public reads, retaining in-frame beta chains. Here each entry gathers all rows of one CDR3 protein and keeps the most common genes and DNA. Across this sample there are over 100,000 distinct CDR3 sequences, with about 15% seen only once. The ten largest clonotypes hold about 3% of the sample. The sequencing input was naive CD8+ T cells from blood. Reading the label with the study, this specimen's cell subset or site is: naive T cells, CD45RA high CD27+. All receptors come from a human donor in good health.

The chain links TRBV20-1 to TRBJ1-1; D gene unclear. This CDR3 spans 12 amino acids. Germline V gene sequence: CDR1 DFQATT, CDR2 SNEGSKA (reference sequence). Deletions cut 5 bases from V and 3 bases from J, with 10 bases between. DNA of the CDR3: TGCAGTGCTGGCGAAAGGGACACTGAAGCTTTCTTT. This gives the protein CSAGERDTEAFF.

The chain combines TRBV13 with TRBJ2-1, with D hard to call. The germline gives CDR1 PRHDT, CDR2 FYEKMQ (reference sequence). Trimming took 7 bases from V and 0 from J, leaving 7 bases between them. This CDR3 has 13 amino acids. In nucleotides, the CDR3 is TGTGCCAGCAAGGAGAGCTCCTACAATGAGCAGTTCTTC. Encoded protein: CASKESSYNEQFF. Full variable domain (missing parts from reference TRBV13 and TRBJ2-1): AAGVIQSPRHLIKEKRETATLKCYPIPRHDTVYWYQQGPGQDPQFLISFYEKMQSDKGSIPDRFSAQQFSDYHSELNMSSLELGDSALYFCASKESSYNEQFFGPGTRLTVL.

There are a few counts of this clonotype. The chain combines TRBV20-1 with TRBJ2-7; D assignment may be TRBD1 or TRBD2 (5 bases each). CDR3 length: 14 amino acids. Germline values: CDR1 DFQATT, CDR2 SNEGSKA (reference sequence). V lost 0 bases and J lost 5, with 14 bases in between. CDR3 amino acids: CSARERGTEDEQYF. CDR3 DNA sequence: TGCAGTGCTAGAGAACGGGGCACGGAGGACGAGCAGTACTTC.

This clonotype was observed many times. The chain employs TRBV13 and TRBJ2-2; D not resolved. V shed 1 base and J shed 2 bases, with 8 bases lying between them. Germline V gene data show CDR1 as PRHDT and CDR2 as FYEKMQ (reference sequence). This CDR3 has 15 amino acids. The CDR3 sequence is CASSLASPNTGELFF. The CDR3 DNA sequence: TGTGCCAGCAGCTTAGCATCCCCCAACACCGGGGAGCTGTTTTTT.

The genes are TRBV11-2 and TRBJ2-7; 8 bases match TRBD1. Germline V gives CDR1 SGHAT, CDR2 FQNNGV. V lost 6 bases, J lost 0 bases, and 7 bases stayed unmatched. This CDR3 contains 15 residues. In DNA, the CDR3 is TGTGCCAGCAGGGGACCGGGACAGGACTCCTACGAGCAGTACTTC. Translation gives CASRGPGQDSYEQYF.

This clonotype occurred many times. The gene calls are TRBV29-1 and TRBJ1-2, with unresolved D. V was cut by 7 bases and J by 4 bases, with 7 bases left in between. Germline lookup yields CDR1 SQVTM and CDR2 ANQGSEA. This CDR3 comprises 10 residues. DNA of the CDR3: TGCAGCGCCGATTCCTATGGCTACACCTTC. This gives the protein CSADSYGYTF.

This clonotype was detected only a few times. The CDR3 nucleotides read TGTGCCAGCGGGCACGGGGAGGGATCCTACAATGAGCAGTTCTTC. Residues: CASGHGEGSYNEQFF. The chain links TRBV9 to TRBJ2-1, with 7 nucleotides matching TRBD2. The CDR3 is 15 residues long. Germline values: CDR1 SGDLS, CDR2 YYNGEE. Germline trimming cut 7 bases from V and 1 base from J; bases unmatched to any gene: 8.

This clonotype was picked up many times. CDR3 region: CASSQGVDSTDTQYF. In DNA form, the CDR3 reads TGTGCCAGCAGCCAAGGGGTGGATAGCACAGATACGCAGTATTTT. The V and J genes are TRBV13 and TRBJ2-3; tentatively, D is TRBD1 (5 bases). Germline-derived CDR1 and CDR2 are PRHDT and FYEKMQ (reference sequence). The CDR3 sequence is 15 residues long. V gave up 5 bases and J gave up 0 bases, with 12 bases separating them.

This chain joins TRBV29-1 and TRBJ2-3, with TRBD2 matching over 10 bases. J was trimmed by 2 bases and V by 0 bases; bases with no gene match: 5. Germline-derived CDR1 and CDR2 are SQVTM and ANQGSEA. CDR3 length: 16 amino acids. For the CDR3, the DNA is TGCAGCGTTGAAGATCTAGCGGGGGCCTCCACAGATACGCAGTATTTT. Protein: CSVEDLAGASTDTQYF.

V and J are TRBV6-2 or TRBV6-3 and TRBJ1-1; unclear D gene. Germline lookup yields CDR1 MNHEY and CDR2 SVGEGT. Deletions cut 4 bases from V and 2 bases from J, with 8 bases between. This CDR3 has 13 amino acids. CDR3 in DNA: TGTGCCAGCAGTTTCGACTCCAACACTGAAGCTTTCTTT. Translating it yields CASSFDSNTEAFF.

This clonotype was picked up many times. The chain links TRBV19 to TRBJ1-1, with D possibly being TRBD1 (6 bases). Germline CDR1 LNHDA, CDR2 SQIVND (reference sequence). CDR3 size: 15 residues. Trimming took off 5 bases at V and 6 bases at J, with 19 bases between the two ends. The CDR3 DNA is TGTGCCAGTAGTCCAGAGACAGGCCGACCATCTGAAGCTTTCTTT. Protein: CASSPETGRPSEAFF.

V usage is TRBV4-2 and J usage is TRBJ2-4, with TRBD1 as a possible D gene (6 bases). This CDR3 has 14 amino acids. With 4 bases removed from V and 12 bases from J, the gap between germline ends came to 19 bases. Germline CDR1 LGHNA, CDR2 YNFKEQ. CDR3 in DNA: TGTGCCAGCAGCCCACAACCGGACCGGGACAATCAGTACTTC. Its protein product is CASSPQPDRDNQYF.

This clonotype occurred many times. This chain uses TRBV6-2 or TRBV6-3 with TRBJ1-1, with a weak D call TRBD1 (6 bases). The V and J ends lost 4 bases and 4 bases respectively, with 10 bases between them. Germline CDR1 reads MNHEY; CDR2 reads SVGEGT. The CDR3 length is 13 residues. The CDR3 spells CASSLGQTTEAFF. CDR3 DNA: TGTGCCAGCAGTTTAGGACAGACCACTGAAGCTTTCTTT.

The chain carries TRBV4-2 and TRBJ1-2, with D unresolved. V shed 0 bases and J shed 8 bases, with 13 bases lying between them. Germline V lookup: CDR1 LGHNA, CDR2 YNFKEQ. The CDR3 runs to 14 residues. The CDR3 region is CASSQEAYSGGYTF. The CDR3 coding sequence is TGTGCCAGCAGCCAAGAAGCCTATTCAGGAGGCTACACCTTC.

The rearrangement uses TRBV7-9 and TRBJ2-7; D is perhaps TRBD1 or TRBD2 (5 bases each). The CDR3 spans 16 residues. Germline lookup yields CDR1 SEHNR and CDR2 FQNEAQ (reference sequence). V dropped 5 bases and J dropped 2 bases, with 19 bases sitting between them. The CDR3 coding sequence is TGTGCCAGCAGCCGACCAAGGGACGGGCGAACCTACGAGCAGTACTTC. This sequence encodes CASSRPRDGRTYEQYF.

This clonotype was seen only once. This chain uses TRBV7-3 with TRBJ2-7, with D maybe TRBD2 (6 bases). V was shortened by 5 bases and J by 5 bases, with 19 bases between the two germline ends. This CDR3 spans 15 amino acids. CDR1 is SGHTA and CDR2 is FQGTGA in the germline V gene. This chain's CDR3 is CASSPSAGGSNEQYF. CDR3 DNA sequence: TGTGCCAGCAGCCCCTCGGCCGGGGGAAGTAACGAGCAGTACTTC. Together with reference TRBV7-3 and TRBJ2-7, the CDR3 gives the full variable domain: GAGVSQTPSNKVTEKGKYVELRCDPISGHTALYWYRQSLGQGPEFLIYFQGTGAADDSGLPNDRFFAVRPEGSVSTLKIQRTERGDSAVYLCASSPSAGGSNEQYFGPGTRLTVT.

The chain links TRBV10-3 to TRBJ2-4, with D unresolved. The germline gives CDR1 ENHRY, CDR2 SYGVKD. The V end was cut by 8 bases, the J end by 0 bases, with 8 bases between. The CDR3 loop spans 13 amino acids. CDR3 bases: TGTGCCATCCGACTTTTAGCCAAAAACATTCAGTACTTC. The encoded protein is CAIRLLAKNIQYF.

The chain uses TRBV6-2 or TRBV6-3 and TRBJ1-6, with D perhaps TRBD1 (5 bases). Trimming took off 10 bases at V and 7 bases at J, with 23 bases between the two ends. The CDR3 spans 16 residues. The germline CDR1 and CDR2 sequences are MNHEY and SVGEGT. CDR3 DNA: TGTGCCATTGGTTGGGGGACCACCGCGGGGAATTCACCCCTCCACTTT. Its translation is CAIGWGTTAGNSPLHF.

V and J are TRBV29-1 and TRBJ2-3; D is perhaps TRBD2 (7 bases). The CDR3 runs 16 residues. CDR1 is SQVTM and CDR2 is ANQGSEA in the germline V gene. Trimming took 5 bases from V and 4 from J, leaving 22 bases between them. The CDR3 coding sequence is TGCAGCGTTATCGGGCCACTTGGGGGGGCGGCAGATACGCAGTATTTT. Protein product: CSVIGPLGGAADTQYF.

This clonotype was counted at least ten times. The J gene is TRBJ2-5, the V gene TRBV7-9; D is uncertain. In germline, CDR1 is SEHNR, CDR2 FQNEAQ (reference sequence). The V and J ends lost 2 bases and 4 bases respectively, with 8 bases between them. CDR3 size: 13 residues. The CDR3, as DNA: TGTGCCAGCAGCTTATCCGGGTTAGAGACCCAGTACTTC. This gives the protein CASSLSGLETQYF.

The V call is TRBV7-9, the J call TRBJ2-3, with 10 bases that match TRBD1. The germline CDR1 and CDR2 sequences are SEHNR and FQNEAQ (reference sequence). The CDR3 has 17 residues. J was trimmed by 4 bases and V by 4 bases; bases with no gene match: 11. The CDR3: CASSSPPAGQGADTQYF. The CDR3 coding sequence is TGTGCCAGCAGCTCCCCCCCCGCCGGACAGGGGGCAGATACGCAGTATTTT.

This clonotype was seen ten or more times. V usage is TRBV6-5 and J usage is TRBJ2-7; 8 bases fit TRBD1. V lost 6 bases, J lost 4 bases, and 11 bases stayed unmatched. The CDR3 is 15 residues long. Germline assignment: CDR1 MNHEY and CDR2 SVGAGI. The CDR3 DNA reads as TGTGCCAGCAGAGGATGGACAGGGACGGGGTACGAGCAGTACTTC. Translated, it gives CASRGWTGTGYEQYF.

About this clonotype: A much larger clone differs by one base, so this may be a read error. Written as DNA, the CDR3 is TGTGCCACCTCAGCGAGAAGCTACGAGCAGTACTTC. Its translation: CATSARSYEQYF. The chain is built from TRBV7-9 and TRBJ2-7; D not certain. Germline V CDR1 and CDR2: SEHNR, FQNEAQ (reference sequence). This CDR3 comprises 12 residues. Deletions cut 10 bases from V and 3 bases from J, with 13 bases between. Full variable domain (remainder filled in from reference TRBV7-9 and TRBJ2-7): DTGVSQNPRHKITKRGQNVTFRCDPISEHNRLYWYRQTLGQGPEFLTYFQNEAQLEKSRLLSDRFSAERPKGSFSTLEIQRTEQGDSAMYLCATSARSYEQYFGPGTRLTVT.

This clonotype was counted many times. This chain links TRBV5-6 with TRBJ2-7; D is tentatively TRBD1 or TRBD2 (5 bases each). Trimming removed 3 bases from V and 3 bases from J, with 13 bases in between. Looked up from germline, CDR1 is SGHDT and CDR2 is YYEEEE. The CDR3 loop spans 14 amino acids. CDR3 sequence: CASSYRGRFYEQYF. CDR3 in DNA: TGTGCCAGCAGCTATCGGGGCAGATTCTACGAGCAGTACTTC.

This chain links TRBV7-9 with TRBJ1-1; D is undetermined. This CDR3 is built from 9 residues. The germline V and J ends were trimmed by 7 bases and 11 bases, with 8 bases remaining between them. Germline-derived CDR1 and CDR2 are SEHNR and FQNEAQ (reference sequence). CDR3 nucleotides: TGTGCCAGCAATTTAGACGCTTTCTTT. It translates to CASNLDAFF.

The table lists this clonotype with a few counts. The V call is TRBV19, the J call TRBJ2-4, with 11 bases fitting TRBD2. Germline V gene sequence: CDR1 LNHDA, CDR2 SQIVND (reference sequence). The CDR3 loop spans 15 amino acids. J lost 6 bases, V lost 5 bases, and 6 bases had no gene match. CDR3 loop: CASSAHSGGGNIQYF. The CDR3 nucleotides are TGTGCCAGTAGTGCCCATAGCGGGGGGGGAAACATTCAGTACTTC. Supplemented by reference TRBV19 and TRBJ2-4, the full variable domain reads DGGITQSPKYLFRKEGQNVTLSCEQNLNHDAMYWYRQDPGQGLRLIYYSQIVNDFQKGDIAEGYSVSREKKESFPLTVTSAQKNPTAFYLCASSAHSGGGNIQYFGAGTRLSVL.

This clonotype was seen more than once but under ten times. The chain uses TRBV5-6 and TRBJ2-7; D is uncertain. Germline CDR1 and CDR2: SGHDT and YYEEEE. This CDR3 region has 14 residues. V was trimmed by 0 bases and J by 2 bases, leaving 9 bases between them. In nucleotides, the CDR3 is TGTGCCAGCAGCTTGGACGGCGACCCCTACGAGCAGTACTTC. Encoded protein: CASSLDGDPYEQYF. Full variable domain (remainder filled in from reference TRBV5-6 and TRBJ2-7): DAGVTQSPTHLIKTRGQQVTLRCSPKSGHDTVSWYQQALGQGPQFIFQYYEEEERQRGNFPDRFSGHQFPNYSSELNVNALLLGDSALYLCASSLDGDPYEQYFGPGTRLTVT.

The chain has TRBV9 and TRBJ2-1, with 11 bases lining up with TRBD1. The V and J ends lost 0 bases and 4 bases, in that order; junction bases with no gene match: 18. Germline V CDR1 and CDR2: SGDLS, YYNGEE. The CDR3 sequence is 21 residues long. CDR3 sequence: CASSVEGALDLGDRGYNEQFF. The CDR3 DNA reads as TGTGCCAGCAGCGTAGAGGGGGCCTTGGACCTAGGGGACAGGGGGTACAATGAGCAGTTCTTC.

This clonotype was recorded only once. CDR3 amino acids: CASSQERDYEQFF. DNA of the CDR3: TGCGCCAGCAGCCAAGAGAGAGACTATGAGCAGTTCTTC. The gene calls are TRBV4-3 and TRBJ2-1; D is unclear. This CDR3 has 13 amino acids. V was trimmed by 0 bases and J by 8 bases, leaving 8 bases between them. From germline, CDR1 is LGHNA and CDR2 YSLEER.

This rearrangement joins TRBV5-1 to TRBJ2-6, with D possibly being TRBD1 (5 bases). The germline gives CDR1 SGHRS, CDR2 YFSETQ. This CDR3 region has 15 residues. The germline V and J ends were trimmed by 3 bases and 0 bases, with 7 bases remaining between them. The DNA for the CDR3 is TGCGCCAGCAGCTCTACAGGCTCTGGGGCCAACGTCCTGACTTTC. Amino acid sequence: CASSSTGSGANVLTF. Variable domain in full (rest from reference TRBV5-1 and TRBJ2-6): KAGVTQTPRYLIKTRGQQVTLSCSPISGHRSVSWYQQTPGQGLQFLFEYFSETQRNKGNFPGRFSGRQFSNSRSEMNVSTLELGDSALYLCASSSTGSGANVLTFGAGSRLTVL.

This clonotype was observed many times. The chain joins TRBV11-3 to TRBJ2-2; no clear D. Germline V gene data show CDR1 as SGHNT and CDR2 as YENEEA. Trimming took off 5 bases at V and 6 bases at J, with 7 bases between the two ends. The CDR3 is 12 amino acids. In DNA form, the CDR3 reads TGTGCCAGCAGCGCTGTATCCGGGGAGCTGTTTTTT. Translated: CASSAVSGELFF.